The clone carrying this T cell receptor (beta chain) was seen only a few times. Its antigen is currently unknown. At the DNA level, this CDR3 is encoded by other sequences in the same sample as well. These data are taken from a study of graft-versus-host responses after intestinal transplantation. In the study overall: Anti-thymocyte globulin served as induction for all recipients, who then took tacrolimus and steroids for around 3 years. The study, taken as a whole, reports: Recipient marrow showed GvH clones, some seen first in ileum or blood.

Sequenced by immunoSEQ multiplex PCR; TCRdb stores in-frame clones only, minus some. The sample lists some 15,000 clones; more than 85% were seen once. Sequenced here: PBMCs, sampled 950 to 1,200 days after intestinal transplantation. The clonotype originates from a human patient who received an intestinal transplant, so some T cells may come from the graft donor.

The CDR3 DNA reads TGTGCCAGCAGCTTGGGAGCAGGCTACAATGAGCAGTTCTTC. Translated, it gives CASSLGAGYNEQFF. The chain is built from TRBV27 and TRBJ2-1; D possibly corresponds to TRBD2 (5 bases). CDR1 MNHEY and CDR2 SMNVEV come from the germline V gene (reference sequence). The CDR3 extends over 14 amino acids. V was cut by 6 bases and J by 3 bases, with 12 bases left in between.